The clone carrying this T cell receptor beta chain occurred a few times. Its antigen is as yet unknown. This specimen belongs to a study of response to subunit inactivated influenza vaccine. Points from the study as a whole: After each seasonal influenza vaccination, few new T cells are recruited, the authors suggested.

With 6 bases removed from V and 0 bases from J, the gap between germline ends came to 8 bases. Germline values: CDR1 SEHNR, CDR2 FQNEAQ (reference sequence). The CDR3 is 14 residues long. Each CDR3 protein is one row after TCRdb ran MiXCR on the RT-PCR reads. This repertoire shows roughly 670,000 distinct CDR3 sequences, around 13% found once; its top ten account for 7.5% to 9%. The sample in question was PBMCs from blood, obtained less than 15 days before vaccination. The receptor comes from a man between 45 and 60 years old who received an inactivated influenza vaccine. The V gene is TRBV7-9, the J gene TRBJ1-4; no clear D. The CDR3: CASSQVSTNEKLFF. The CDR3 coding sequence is TGTGCCAGCAGTCAAGTCTCAACTAATGAAAAACTGTTTTTT.